This T cell receptor (beta chain) was captured in a study of T-cell reconstitution after alpha-beta-depleted transplantation in children. Study-level points and caveats: Alpha-beta T cells present about two months after transplant were reported to originate from several hundred expanded graft clones.

Per the germline V gene, CDR1 is DFQATT and CDR2 is SNEGSKA (reference sequence). V lost 6 bases and J lost 1; bases outside the gene matches: 5. The CDR3 has 13 amino acids. Points on this clonotype: Its antigen is still unknown.

Construction of the TCRbeta library involved unique molecular identifiers. TCRdb recomputed calls from the PCR reads with MiXCR, one row per CDR3 protein. The sample yields 540,000 or so distinct CDR3 sequences, about 23% seen once. The genes are TRBV20-1 and TRBJ1-1, with 7 bases matching TRBD1. The sequence derives from a boy less than two years old who had a stem cell transplant for acute myeloid leukemia, so the T cells may come from the graft donor. The specimen was PBMCs, mostly from graft donor cells, collected 360 days after TCRalphabeta/CD19-depleted stem cell transplant. The CDR3: CSAGDRANTEAFF. For the CDR3, the DNA is TGCAGTGCGGGAGACAGGGCGAACACTGAAGCTTTCTTT.